What follows describes a single T cell receptor beta chain. The method was immunoSEQ multiplex PCR; TCRdb's version includes in-frame clones alone and lacks a portion of them. The repertoire holds 65,000 to 95,000 clones, with 75% to 90% as singletons. This sample is drawn from a study of T cell changes during pregnancy in multiple sclerosis. There are 15 residues in the CDR3. V lost 5 bases to trimming and J lost 3 bases; unmatched junction nucleotides: 5. The germline V gene has CDR1 SGHNT and CDR2 YENEEA. Sequences were derived from peripheral blood, sampled before pregnancy. The TCR comes from a female donor with multiple sclerosis, enrolled in a pregnancy study. The rearrangement uses TRBV11-3 and TRBJ2-2; TRBD1 matches 8 bases. The CDR3 DNA is TGTGCCAGCAGCCTGACAGGGGAGGACACCGGGGAGCTGTTTTTT. This codes for CASSLTGEDTGELFF.